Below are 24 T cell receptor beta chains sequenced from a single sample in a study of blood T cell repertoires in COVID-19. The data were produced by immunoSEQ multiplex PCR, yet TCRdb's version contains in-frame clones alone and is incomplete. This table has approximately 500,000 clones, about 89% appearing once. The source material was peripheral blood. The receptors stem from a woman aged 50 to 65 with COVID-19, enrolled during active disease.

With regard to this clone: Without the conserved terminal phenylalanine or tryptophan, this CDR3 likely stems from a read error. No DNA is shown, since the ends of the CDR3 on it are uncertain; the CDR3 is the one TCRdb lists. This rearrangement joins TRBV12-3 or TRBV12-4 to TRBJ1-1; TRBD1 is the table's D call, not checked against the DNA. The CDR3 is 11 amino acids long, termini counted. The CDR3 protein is CASGGGGADRV.

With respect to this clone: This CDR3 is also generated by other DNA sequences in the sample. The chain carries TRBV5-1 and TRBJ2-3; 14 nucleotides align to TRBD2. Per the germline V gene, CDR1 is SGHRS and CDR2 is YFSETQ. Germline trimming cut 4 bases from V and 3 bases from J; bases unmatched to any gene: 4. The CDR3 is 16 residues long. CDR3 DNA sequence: TGCGCCAGCAGCCCCGGGACTAGCGGGGGAACAGATACGCAGTATTTT. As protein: CASSPGTSGGTDTQYF.

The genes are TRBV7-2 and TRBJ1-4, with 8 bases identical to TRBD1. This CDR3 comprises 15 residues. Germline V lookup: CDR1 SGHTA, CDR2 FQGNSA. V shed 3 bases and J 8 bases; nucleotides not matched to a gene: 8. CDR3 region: CASSFPRGPREKLFF. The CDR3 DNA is TGTGCCAGCAGCTTCCCCAGGGGGCCTCGAGAAAAACTGTTTTTT.

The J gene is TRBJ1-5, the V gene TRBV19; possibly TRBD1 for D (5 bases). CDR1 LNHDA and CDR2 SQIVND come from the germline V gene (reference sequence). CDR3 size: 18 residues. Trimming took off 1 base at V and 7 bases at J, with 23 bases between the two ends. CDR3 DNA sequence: TGTGCCAGTAGTATAGTGGGACTGTCCATGGCCCTCAGCCAGCCCCAGCATTTT. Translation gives CASSIVGLSMALSQPQHF.

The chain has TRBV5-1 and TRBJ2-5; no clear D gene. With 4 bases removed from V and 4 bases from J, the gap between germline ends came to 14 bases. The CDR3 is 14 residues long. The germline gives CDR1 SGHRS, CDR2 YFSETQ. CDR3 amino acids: CASSHVTETETQYF. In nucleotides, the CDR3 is TGCGCCAGCAGCCATGTAACAGAGACAGAGACCCAGTACTTC.

CDR3 in DNA: TGTGCCAGAAGCAACGACAGGGGGATGAGGCAGCCCCAGCATTTT. Its protein is CARSNDRGMRQPQHF. V usage is TRBV5-3 and J usage is TRBJ1-5, with 9 bases aligning to TRBD1. TRBV5-3 is recorded as an ORF, its role being uncertain. This CDR3 spans 15 amino acids. V was clipped by 4 bases and J by 7 bases; unmatched bases: 9.

The CDR3 DNA follows: TGTGCCAGCAAGATCGGAGGGGCCTCTGGAAACACCATATATTTT. Protein product: CASKIGGASGNTIYF. J is TRBJ1-3 and V is TRBV28; D is perhaps TRBD1 (5 bases). Germline assignment: CDR1 MDHEN and CDR2 SYDVKM. This CDR3 is built from 15 residues. Trimming took 7 bases from V and 0 from J, leaving 13 bases between them.

CDR3 DNA: TGTGCCAGCAGACTACTAGCGGGGGGGCCCGAGCAGTACTTC. Residues: CASRLLAGGPEQYF. The chain joins TRBV11-2 to TRBJ2-7; 13 bases are a match to TRBD2. Germline-derived CDR1 and CDR2 are SGHAT and FQNNGV. This CDR3 is built from 14 residues. V was clipped by 6 bases and J by 6 bases; unmatched bases: 5.

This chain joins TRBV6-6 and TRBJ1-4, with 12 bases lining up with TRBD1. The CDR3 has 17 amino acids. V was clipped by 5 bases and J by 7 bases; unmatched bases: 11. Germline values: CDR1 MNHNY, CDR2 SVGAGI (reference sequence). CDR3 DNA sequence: TGTGCCAGCAGTCTCCCCGGGGACAGGGGGCGGGCTGAAAAACTGTTTTTT. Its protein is CASSLPGDRGRAEKLFF.

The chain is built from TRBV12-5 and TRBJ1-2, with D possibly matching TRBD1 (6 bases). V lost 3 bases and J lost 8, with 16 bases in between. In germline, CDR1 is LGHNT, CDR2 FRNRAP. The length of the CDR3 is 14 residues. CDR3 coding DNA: TGTGCTAGTGGTTTCCTCGGGGGGCTCGACGGCTACACCTTC. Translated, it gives CASGFLGGLDGYTF.

This CDR3 reads CAISGRTGDTDTQYF. In DNA form, the CDR3 reads TGTGCCATCAGTGGAAGGACAGGGGACACAGATACGCAGTATTTT. The V and J genes are TRBV10-3 and TRBJ2-3; 9 bases agree with TRBD1. CDR3 length: 15 residues. J was trimmed by 2 bases and V by 4 bases; bases with no gene match: 4. CDR1 is ENHRY and CDR2 is SYGVKD in the germline V gene.

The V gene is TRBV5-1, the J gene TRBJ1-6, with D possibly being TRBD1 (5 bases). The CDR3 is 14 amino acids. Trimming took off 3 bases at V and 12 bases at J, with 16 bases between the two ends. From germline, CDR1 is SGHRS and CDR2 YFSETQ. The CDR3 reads CASSSGQGWRPLHF. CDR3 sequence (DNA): TGCGCCAGCAGCTCCGGGCAGGGATGGCGACCCCTCCACTTT.

CDR3 DNA: TGTGCCAGCACCACAGGGAGTTGGACTGAAGCTTTCTTT. This gives the protein CASTTGSWTEAFF. The chain carries TRBV12-3 or TRBV12-4 and TRBJ1-1; a possible D gene is TRBD1 (6 bases). The CDR3 sequence is 13 residues long. Deletions cut 7 bases from V and 5 bases from J, with 14 bases between.

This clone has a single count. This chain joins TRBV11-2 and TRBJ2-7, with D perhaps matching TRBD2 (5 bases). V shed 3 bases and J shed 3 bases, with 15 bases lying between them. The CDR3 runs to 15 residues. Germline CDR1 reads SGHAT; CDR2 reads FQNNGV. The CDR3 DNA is TGTGCCAGCAGCTTTGGCGGGTCCCCTTACTACGAGCAGTACTTC. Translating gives CASSFGGSPYYEQYF.

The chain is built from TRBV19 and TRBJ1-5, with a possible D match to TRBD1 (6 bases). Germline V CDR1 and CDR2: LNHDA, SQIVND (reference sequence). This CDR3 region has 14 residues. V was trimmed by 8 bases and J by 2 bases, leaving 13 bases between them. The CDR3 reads CASDGGGGNQPQHF. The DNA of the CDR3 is TGTGCCAGTGATGGCGGGGGCGGCAATCAGCCCCAGCATTTT.

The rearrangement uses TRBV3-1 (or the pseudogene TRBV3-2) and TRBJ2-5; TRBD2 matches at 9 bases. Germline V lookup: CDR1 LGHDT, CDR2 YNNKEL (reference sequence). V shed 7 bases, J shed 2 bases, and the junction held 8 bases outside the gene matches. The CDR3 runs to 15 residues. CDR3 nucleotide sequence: TGTGCCAGCAAACTAGCGGGTGACCCTCAAGAGACCCAGTACTTC. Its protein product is CASKLAGDPQETQYF.

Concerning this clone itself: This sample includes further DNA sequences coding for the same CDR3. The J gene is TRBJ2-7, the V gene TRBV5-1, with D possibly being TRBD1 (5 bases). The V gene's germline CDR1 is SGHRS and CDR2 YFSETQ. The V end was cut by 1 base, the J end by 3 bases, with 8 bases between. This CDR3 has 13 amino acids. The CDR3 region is CASSLSQGYEQYF. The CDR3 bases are TGCGCCAGCAGCTTGAGTCAGGGCTACGAGCAGTACTTC.

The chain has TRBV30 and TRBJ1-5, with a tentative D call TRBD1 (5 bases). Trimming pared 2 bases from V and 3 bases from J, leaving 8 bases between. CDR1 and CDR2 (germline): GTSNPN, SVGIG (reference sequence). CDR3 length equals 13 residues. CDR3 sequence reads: CAWSTGPNQPQHF. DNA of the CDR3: TGTGCCTGGAGTACAGGCCCCAATCAGCCCCAGCATTTT.

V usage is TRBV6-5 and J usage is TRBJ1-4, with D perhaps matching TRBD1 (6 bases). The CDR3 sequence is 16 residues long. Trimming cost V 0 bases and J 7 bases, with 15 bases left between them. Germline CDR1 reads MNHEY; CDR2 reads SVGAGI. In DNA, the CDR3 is TGTGCCAGCAGTTACTCCCTGGGACACCCCAGTGAAAAACTGTTTTTT. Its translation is CASSYSLGHPSEKLFF.

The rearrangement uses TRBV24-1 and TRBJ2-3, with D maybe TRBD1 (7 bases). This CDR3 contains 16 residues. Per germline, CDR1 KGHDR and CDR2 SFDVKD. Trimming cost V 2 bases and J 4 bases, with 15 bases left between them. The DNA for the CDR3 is TGTGCCACCAGTGATTCCGCCAGGAGGGGGCCAGATACGCAGTATTTT. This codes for CATSDSARRGPDTQYF.

This CDR3 reads CAILTQGDYEQYF. CDR3 coding DNA: TGTGCCATCCTGACACAGGGGGACTACGAGCAGTACTTC. The J gene is TRBJ2-7, the V gene TRBV6-5, with 8 bases matching TRBD1. Germline lookup yields CDR1 MNHEY and CDR2 SVGAGI. This CDR3 has 13 amino acids. V shed 10 bases and J 3 bases; nucleotides not matched to a gene: 8.

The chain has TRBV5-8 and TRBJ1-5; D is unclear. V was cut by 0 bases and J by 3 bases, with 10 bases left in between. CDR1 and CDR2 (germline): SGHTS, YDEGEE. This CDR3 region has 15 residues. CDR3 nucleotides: TGTGCCAGCAGCTTGGCAGCGGGGAACAATCAGCCCCAGCATTTT. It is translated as CASSLAAGNNQPQHF.

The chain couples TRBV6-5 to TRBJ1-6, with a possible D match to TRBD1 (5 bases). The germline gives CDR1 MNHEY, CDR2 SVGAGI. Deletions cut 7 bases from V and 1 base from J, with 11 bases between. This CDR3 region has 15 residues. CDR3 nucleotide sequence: TGTGCCAGCACAACCCAGGGTTCCTATAATTCACCCCTCCACTTT. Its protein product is CASTTQGSYNSPLHF.

The CDR3 bases are TGTGCCAGCAGCTTACTCCTCGGGACAGGGCACAATGAGCAGTTCTTC. This encodes CASSLLLGTGHNEQFF. The V call is TRBV3-1 (or the pseudogene TRBV3-2), the J call TRBJ2-1, with 9 bases fitting TRBD1. The CDR3 spans 16 residues. In germline, CDR1 is LGHDT, CDR2 YNNKEL (reference sequence). The J segment lost 5 bases and the V segment lost 5 bases, leaving 10 bases of the junction unmatched.